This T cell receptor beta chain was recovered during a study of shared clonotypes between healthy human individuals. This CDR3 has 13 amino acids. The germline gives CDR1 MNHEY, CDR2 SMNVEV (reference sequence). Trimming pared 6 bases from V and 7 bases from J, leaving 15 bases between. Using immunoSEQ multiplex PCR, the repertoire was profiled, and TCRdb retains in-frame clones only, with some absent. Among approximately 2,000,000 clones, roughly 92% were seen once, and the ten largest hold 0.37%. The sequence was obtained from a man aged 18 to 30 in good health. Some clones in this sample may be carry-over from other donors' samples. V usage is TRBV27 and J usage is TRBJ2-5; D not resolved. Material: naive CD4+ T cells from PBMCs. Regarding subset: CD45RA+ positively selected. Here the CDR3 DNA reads TGTGCCAGCAGCCTGGGCCCCTCCAGGACCCAGTACTTC. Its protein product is CASSLGPSRTQYF.